The clone carrying this TCR beta chain was picked up one time. Per the germline V gene, CDR1 is SGDLS and CDR2 is YYNGEE. The CDR3 extends over 16 amino acids. V lost 0 bases to trimming and J lost 6 bases, with 16 bases between them. Libraries were prepared by immunoSEQ multiplex PCR; TCRdb keeps only in-frame clonotypes and omits some of them. The sample has about 330,000 clones, less than 85% seen once. The data derive from a study of shared clonotypes between healthy human individuals. V usage is TRBV9 and J usage is TRBJ2-1; D perhaps matches TRBD2 (6 bases). Source material: memory CD4+ T cells sorted from blood. Noted subset: CD45RA-negative fraction. This clonotype was sampled from a man aged 25 to 40 in good health. The CDR3 bases are TGTGCCAGCAGCGTAGGAGGGAGGTGGGAGTCCAATGAGCAGTTCTTC. Translating gives CASSVGGRWESNEQFF.